The 16 T cell receptor beta chains below come from one sample, sequenced in a study of OX40 agonist ivuxolimab in advanced cancers. TCRdb keeps only in-frame clones here, not all; method: immunoSEQ multiplex PCR. The sample carries some 130,000 clones, 90% recorded once. This sample comprised CD4+ or CD8+ T cells sorted from blood, obtained in a trial of the OX40 agonist ivuxolimab. The receptors come from an adult with an advanced solid tumor such as melanoma, head and neck, liver or kidney cancer.

The gene calls are TRBV6-5 and TRBJ1-1; 10 bases line up with TRBD1. CDR1 is MNHEY, CDR2 SVGAGI, per germline. Trimming took 6 bases from V and 6 from J; bases not matched to a gene: 10. This CDR3 contains 15 residues. The CDR3 DNA sequence: TGTGCCAGCAGGCTGCGACAGGGGGCATGGGCTGAAGCTTTCTTT. Protein: CASRLRQGAWAEAFF.

V is TRBV7-2 and J is TRBJ2-7; D tentatively fits TRBD1 or TRBD2 (5 bases each). Germline V lookup: CDR1 SGHTA, CDR2 FQGNSA. Trimming took 0 bases from V and 3 from J, leaving 12 bases between them. The CDR3 contains 15 residues. CDR3 in amino acids: CASSLAQGAFYEQYF. The CDR3, as DNA: TGTGCCAGCAGCTTAGCGCAGGGAGCATTCTACGAGCAGTACTTC.

The sample holds a few counts of this clone. The chain carries TRBV4-1 and TRBJ1-5; 8 bases agree with TRBD1. Germline CDR1 and CDR2: MGHRA and YSYEKL. The CDR3 sequence is 15 residues long. The J segment lost 5 bases and the V segment lost 2 bases, leaving 5 bases of the junction unmatched. The CDR3, as DNA: TGCGCCAGCAGCCAATCGACAGGGGTAGATCAGCCCCAGCATTTT. Translation gives CASSQSTGVDQPQHF.

The V gene is TRBV10-3, the J gene TRBJ2-5; no firm D call. V was clipped by 3 bases and J by 3 bases, with 5 bases between them. Germline V gene data show CDR1 as ENHRY and CDR2 as SYGVKD. The CDR3 is made up of 12 amino acids. The chain's CDR3 is CAISDDEETQYF. The CDR3 nucleotides read TGTGCCATCAGTGACGACGAAGAGACCCAGTACTTC.

The chain couples TRBV25-1 to TRBJ2-7; D gene unclear. The V end was cut by 3 bases, the J end by 5 bases, with 14 bases between. This CDR3 comprises 14 residues. Germline CDR1 reads MGHDK; CDR2 reads SYGVNS. The CDR3 region has the DNA TGTGCCAGCAGTGAGGGCAATGTCGCGCACGAGCAGTACTTC. Translating it yields CASSEGNVAHEQYF.

This clone was seen a handful of times. The V gene is TRBV4-1, the J gene TRBJ2-1, with a possible D match to TRBD2 (5 bases). The CDR3 runs to 16 residues. V was shortened by 1 base and J by 0 bases, with 10 bases between the two germline ends. Germline lookup yields CDR1 MGHRA and CDR2 YSYEKL. The CDR3 reads CASSQGSGNSYNEQFF. The CDR3 DNA sequence: TGCGCCAGCAGCCAAGGATCGGGGAACTCCTACAATGAGCAGTTCTTC.

V and J are TRBV4-2 and TRBJ2-5; D ambiguous. V lost 0 bases and J lost 4, with 9 bases in between. The CDR3 is 14 residues long. Germline V CDR1 and CDR2: LGHNA, YNFKEQ. CDR3 sequence: CASSQDGRVETQYF. CDR3 DNA: TGTGCCAGCAGCCAAGACGGACGGGTAGAGACCCAGTACTTC.

The rearrangement links TRBV19 to TRBJ2-1; D may be TRBD2 (6 bases). From germline, CDR1 is LNHDA and CDR2 SQIVND (reference sequence). The CDR3 extends over 16 amino acids. Between the trimmed V and J ends, which lost 1 base and 9 bases, there was a span of 19 bases. The CDR3 DNA is TGTGCCAGTAGTATAGTTAGGGGAGGCCCCAGTGGTGAGCAGTTCTTC. Translated: CASSIVRGGPSGEQFF.

The CDR3 DNA reads as TGCGCCAGCAGCTTGGGACAGCTTACGAACACCGGGGAGCTGTTTTTT. This sequence encodes CASSLGQLTNTGELFF. V is TRBV5-1 and J is TRBJ2-2; D might be TRBD1 (5 bases). The CDR3 consists of 16 residues. Per germline, CDR1 SGHRS and CDR2 YFSETQ. The germline V and J ends were trimmed by 0 bases and 0 bases, with 9 bases remaining between them.

The chain is built from TRBV7-9 and TRBJ1-1, with 8 bases matching TRBD1. The CDR3 contains 12 residues. From germline, CDR1 is SEHNR and CDR2 FQNEAQ (reference sequence). V gave up 1 base and J gave up 10 bases; unmatched junction bases: 2. The CDR3 sequence is CASSLEQGGAFF. CDR3 bases: TGTGCCAGCAGCTTAGAACAGGGGGGAGCTTTCTTT.

The chain has TRBV5-1 and TRBJ2-7, with 7 bases lining up with TRBD2. This CDR3 is built from 13 residues. The junction had 6 bases not matched to a gene; V was cut back by 4 bases and J by 5 bases. CDR1 and CDR2 from the germline V gene are SGHRS and YFSETQ. CDR3 nucleotides: TGCGCCAGCAGCAGAAGACTAGCAGACGAGCAGTACTTC. As protein: CASSRRLADEQYF.

The chain recombines TRBV19 with TRBJ2-7; 8 bases match TRBD2. The CDR3 spans 14 residues. Germline V lookup: CDR1 LNHDA, CDR2 SQIVND (reference sequence). The J segment lost 7 bases and the V segment lost 1 base, leaving 6 bases of the junction unmatched. The CDR3 DNA sequence: TGTGCCAGTAGTATAGCGGGAGGGGCCGGGGAGCAGTACTTC. It translates to CASSIAGGAGEQYF.

The chain links TRBV11-2 to TRBJ2-5, with TRBD1 matching over 8 bases. The J call may not be correct, given that the DNA end is closer to TRBJ2-7. The CDR3 is made up of 17 amino acids. Germline CDR1 SGHAT, CDR2 FQNNGV. The CDR3 DNA sequence: TGTGCCAGCAGCCCGCTCTTACTCTCGGGACAGGACTACGAGCAGTACTTC. Translation: CASSPLLLSGQDYEQYF.

This chain links TRBV18 with TRBJ1-4; no clear D gene. CDR3 length: 13 amino acids. Germline-derived CDR1 and CDR2 are KGHSH and LQKENI. The V end lost 2 bases, the J end lost 8 bases, and 9 bases lay between the germline ends. The CDR3 coding sequence is TGTGCCAGCTCACCAGGGGTGGGCGAAAAACTGTTTTTT. Translating gives CASSPGVGEKLFF.

The chain carries TRBV7-2 and TRBJ1-4, with 7 bases aligning to TRBD1. Germline V gives CDR1 SGHTA, CDR2 FQGNSA. The CDR3 spans 15 residues. V was clipped by 5 bases and J by 4 bases; unmatched bases: 7. DNA for the CDR3: TGTGCCAGCAGCGGGACAGCCTTCTTTAATGAAAAACTGTTTTTT. It translates to CASSGTAFFNEKLFF.

The chain combines TRBV9 with TRBJ2-7; 8 bases align to TRBD1. Germline CDR1 SGDLS, CDR2 YYNGEE. V was clipped by 0 bases and J by 4 bases; unmatched bases: 6. This CDR3 contains 15 residues. The CDR3 nucleotides read TGTGCCAGCAGCGTAGGGGGGACAGGACCTTACGAGCAGTACTTC. Encoded protein: CASSVGGTGPYEQYF.